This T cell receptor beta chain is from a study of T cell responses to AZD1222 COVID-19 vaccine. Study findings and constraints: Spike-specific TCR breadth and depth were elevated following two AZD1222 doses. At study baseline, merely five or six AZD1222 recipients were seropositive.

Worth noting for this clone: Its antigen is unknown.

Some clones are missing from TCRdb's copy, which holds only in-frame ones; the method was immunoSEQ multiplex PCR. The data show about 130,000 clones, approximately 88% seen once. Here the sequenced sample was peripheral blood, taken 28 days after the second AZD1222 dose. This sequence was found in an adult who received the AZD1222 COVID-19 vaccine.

The CDR3 region is CASSSTGGAGYEQYF. The CDR3 DNA reads TGTGCCAGCAGCTCCACCGGGGGGGCCGGGTACGAGCAGTACTTC. The chain couples TRBV7-2 to TRBJ2-7; 8 bases match TRBD2. Germline CDR1 is SGHTA and CDR2 is FQGNSA. Losses at the gene ends were 4 bases for V and 4 bases for J; bases not matched to a gene: 9. CDR3 length: 15 amino acids.